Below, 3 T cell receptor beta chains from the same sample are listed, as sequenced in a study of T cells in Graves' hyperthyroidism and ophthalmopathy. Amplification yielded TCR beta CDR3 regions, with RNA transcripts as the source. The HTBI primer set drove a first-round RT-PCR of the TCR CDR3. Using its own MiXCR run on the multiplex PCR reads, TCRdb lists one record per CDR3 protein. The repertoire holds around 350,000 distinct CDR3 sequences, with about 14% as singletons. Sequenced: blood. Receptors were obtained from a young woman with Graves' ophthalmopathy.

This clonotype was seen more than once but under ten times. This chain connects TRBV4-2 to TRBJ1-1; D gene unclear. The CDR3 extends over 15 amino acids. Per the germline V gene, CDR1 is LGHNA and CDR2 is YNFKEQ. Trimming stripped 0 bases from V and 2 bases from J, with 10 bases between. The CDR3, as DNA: TGTGCCAGCAGCCAAGATGGAAGGGCCAACACTGAAGCTTTCTTT. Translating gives CASSQDGRANTEAFF.

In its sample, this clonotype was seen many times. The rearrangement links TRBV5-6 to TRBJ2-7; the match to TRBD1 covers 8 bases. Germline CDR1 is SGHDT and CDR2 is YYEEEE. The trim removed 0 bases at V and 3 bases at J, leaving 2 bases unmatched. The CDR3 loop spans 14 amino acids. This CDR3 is CASSLGQGRYEQYF. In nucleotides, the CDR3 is TGTGCCAGCAGCTTGGGACAGGGGCGCTACGAGCAGTACTTC. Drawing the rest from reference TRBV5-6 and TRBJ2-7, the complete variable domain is DAGVTQSPTHLIKTRGQQVTLRCSPKSGHDTVSWYQQALGQGPQFIFQYYEEEERQRGNFPDRFSGHQFPNYSSELNVNALLLGDSALYLCASSLGQGRYEQYFGPGTRLTVT.

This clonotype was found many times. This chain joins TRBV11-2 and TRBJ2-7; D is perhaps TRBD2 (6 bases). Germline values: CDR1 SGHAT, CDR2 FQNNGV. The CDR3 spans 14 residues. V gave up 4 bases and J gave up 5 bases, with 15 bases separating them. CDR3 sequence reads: CASSSRGWTDEQYF. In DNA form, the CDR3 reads TGTGCCAGCAGCTCGCGGGGTTGGACGGACGAGCAGTACTTC.